The 6 T cell receptor beta chains below were found in one sample sequenced in a study of T cells after yellow fever vaccination. MiXCR, run by TCRdb on the 5' RACE reads, gives a single entry per CDR3 protein. The repertoire holds fewer than 450,000 distinct CDR3 sequences, with around a tenth as singletons. The material was PBMCs, obtained on the day of the first yellow fever vaccination. These receptor sequences come from a young man who received the YFV17D yellow fever vaccine.

Only a few counts were recorded for this clonotype. This rearrangement joins TRBV5-1 to TRBJ2-3; 10 nucleotides align to TRBD1. The ends lost 4 bases at V and 6 bases at J; junction bases unmatched: 8. The length of the CDR3 is 15 residues. CDR1 and CDR2 (germline): SGHRS, YFSETQ. This chain's CDR3 is CASSRGTGDADTQYF. The CDR3, as DNA: TGCGCCAGCAGCAGGGGGACAGGGGATGCGGATACGCAGTATTTT.

This clonotype was detected only a few times. The V call is TRBV7-2, the J call TRBJ2-3; 11 nucleotides agree with TRBD2. V was pared by 3 bases and J by 5 bases, with 4 bases of the junction left unmatched. This CDR3 contains 15 residues. Germline loops: CDR1 SGHTA, CDR2 FQGNSA. CDR3 residues: CASSFSGGAVDTQYF. For the CDR3, the DNA is TGTGCCAGCAGCTTTAGCGGGGGGGCCGTAGATACGCAGTATTTT.

CDR3 in DNA: TGCGCCACCGCGGGGTCCTCGAACACCGGGGAGCTGTTTTTT. Its protein product is CATAGSSNTGELFF. V gene TRBV5-1 combines with J gene TRBJ2-2; a weak D match, TRBD2 (6 bases). The V end was cut by 9 bases, the J end by 0 bases, with 12 bases between. The V gene's germline CDR1 is SGHRS and CDR2 YFSETQ. The CDR3 is 14 amino acids.

As DNA, the CDR3 is TGTGCCAGCAGTTTTGAGGGGGTGATCGAAGCTTTCTTT. This sequence encodes CASSFEGVIEAFF. The V call is TRBV28, the J call TRBJ1-1; tentatively, D is TRBD1 (6 bases). With 3 bases removed from V and 8 bases from J, the gap between germline ends came to 13 bases. The CDR3 is 13 residues long. CDR1 and CDR2 from the germline V gene are MDHEN and SYDVKM. The variable domain in full, with the rest retrieved from reference TRBV28 and TRBJ1-1, is DVKVTQSSRYLVKRTGEKVFLECVQDMDHENMFWYRQDPGLGLRLIYFSYDVKMKEKGDIPEGYSVSREKKERFSLILESASTNQTSMYLCASSFEGVIEAFFGQGTRLTVV.

This chain uses TRBV30 with TRBJ1-1, with 7 nucleotides matching TRBD1. J lost 0 bases, V lost 0 bases, and 7 bases had no gene match. CDR3 length: 16 residues. Germline V gives CDR1 GTSNPN, CDR2 SVGIG (reference sequence). The DNA for the CDR3 is TGTGCCTGGAGTGTTTTCATAGGGACAGTGAACACTGAAGCTTTCTTT. Translating gives CAWSVFIGTVNTEAFF.

The CDR3 protein is CASRINRGRVENTEAFF. The DNA for the CDR3 is TGTGCCAGTAGGATAAACAGGGGGCGCGTAGAGAACACTGAAGCTTTCTTT. This chain connects TRBV19 to TRBJ1-1, with 9 bases lining up with TRBD1. Germline V lookup: CDR1 LNHDA, CDR2 SQIVND (reference sequence). CDR3 length: 17 residues. Losses at the gene ends were 6 bases for V and 1 base for J; bases not matched to a gene: 12.